These 13 T cell receptor beta chains share one sample of origin, sequenced in a study of shared clonotypes between healthy human individuals. TCRdb keeps only in-frame clones here, not all; method: immunoSEQ multiplex PCR. The table includes about 1.1 million clones, 75% to 85% detected once. The specimen was memory CD4+ T cells from PBMCs. Subset reported: CD45RA-negative fraction. These receptors originate from a man aged 18 to 30 in good health. Some clones in this sample may be carry-over from other donors' samples.

This clone was counted between two and nine times. The same CDR3 is also encoded by other DNA sequences in this sample. CDR3 region: CASSFDRGNTGELFF. In nucleotides, the CDR3 is TGCGCCAGCAGCTTCGACAGGGGCAACACCGGGGAGCTGTTTTTT. This rearrangement joins TRBV5-1 to TRBJ2-2; 8 bases are a match to TRBD1. Germline V gene data show CDR1 as SGHRS and CDR2 as YFSETQ. The CDR3 contains 15 residues. The junction had 2 bases not matched to a gene; V was cut back by 2 bases and J by 2 bases.

This sequence joins TRBV30 and TRBJ1-6; 8 bases line up with TRBD1. Germline V gene sequence: CDR1 GTSNPN, CDR2 SVGIG (reference sequence). The CDR3 is 15 amino acids. V lost 5 bases, J lost 8 bases, and 11 bases stayed unmatched. The CDR3 DNA sequence: TGTGCCTGGCTCCCTGGAGGACAGGGCCATTCACCCCTCCACTTT. Protein: CAWLPGGQGHSPLHF.

The genes are TRBV7-3 and TRBJ2-6; D gene ambiguous. The CDR3 has 17 residues. Trimming shortened V by 0 bases and J by 1 base, and 10 bases separated the two germline ends. Germline CDR1 and CDR2: SGHTA and FQGTGA. The CDR3 DNA sequence: TGTGCCAGCAGCTTAACCATTATTGGTTCTGGGGCCAACGTCCTGACTTTC. Translating gives CASSLTIIGSGANVLTF.

The chain has TRBV5-4 and TRBJ2-3; D is tentatively TRBD1 or TRBD2 (5 bases each). The V and J ends lost 3 bases and 6 bases respectively, with 20 bases between them. The CDR3 length is 16 residues. The germline V gene encodes CDR1 SGHNT and CDR2 YYREEE (reference sequence). The CDR3 protein is CASSYGTRRTWDTQYF. CDR3 DNA sequence: TGTGCCAGCAGCTACGGGACCAGACGAACCTGGGATACGCAGTATTTT.

The chain combines TRBV2 with TRBJ1-1; D gene unclear. The CDR3 covers 15 residues. Germline V gene sequence: CDR1 SNHLY, CDR2 FYNNEI. The ends were cut back, 2 bases at V and 0 bases at J, with 10 bases in the middle. The CDR3 DNA reads as TGTGCCAGCAGTGAAAGGGCTTCTTTGAACACTGAAGCTTTCTTT. This sequence encodes CASSERASLNTEAFF.

This clone was recorded once. The chain joins TRBV7-3 to TRBJ2-1; 10 positions agree with TRBD2. CDR3 length: 16 amino acids. J lost 6 bases, V lost 1 base, and 6 bases had no gene match. CDR1 and CDR2 from the germline V gene are SGHTA and FQGTGA. CDR3 sequence (DNA): TGTGCCAGCAGCTTAATGGGAGCGGGAGGGCGCAATGAGCAGTTCTTC. This translates into CASSLMGAGGRNEQFF.

The J gene is TRBJ2-3, the V gene TRBV27; no firm D call. Germline CDR1 reads MNHEY; CDR2 reads SMNVEV (reference sequence). Trimming removed 4 bases from V and 0 bases from J, with 11 bases in between. CDR3 length equals 15 residues. CDR3: CASSSFPTSTDTQYF. The CDR3 nucleotides are TGTGCCAGCAGTTCGTTCCCAACCAGCACAGATACGCAGTATTTT.

The chain has TRBV4-1 and TRBJ2-1; 7 positions agree with TRBD2. V shed 0 bases and J 3 bases; nucleotides not matched to a gene: 5. Germline V gives CDR1 MGHRA, CDR2 YSYEKL. The CDR3 has 16 residues. CDR3 protein: CASSQDPGLFYNEQFF. The CDR3 coding sequence is TGCGCCAGCAGCCAAGATCCGGGACTATTCTACAATGAGCAGTTCTTC.

The V and J genes are TRBV29-1 and TRBJ2-1; possibly TRBD2 for D (6 bases). V shed 4 bases and J shed 2 bases, with 15 bases lying between them. In germline, CDR1 is SQVTM, CDR2 ANQGSEA. This CDR3 spans 15 amino acids. This CDR3 reads CSVGVLGEAYNEQFF. CDR3 sequence (DNA): TGCAGCGTTGGGGTGTTGGGGGAGGCCTACAATGAGCAGTTCTTC.

The chain links TRBV2 to TRBJ2-1; no definite D call. The CDR3 has 13 amino acids. Germline loops: CDR1 SNHLY, CDR2 FYNNEI. The V and J ends lost 1 base and 4 bases respectively, with 5 bases between them. In nucleotides, the CDR3 is TGTGCCAGCAGTGAAGGGCGGTACAATGAGCAGTTCTTC. Translation gives CASSEGRYNEQFF.

This clone is a singleton in its sample. The genes are TRBV5-8 and TRBJ1-1, with D possibly matching TRBD1 (6 bases). V was trimmed by 4 bases and J by 4 bases, leaving 17 bases between them. This CDR3 comprises 15 residues. Germline V gives CDR1 SGHTS, CDR2 YDEGEE. The DNA for the CDR3 is TGTGCCAGCAGCCCGAGGGGGAGTGCCGTCACTGAAGCTTTCTTT. Its translation is CASSPRGSAVTEAFF.

This clone was observed many times. The J gene is TRBJ2-3, the V gene TRBV7-3, with TRBD2 identical over 7 bases. After removal of 3 bases from V and 3 bases from J, the junction contained 9 bases not matched to a gene. This CDR3 is 16 amino acids long. The germline gives CDR1 SGHTA, CDR2 FQGTGA. CDR3 sequence: CASSFTIGRETDTQYF. DNA for the CDR3: TGTGCCAGCAGCTTTACTATCGGGCGGGAGACAGATACGCAGTATTTT.

The J gene is TRBJ2-2, the V gene TRBV6-4; D is perhaps TRBD2 (5 bases). The CDR3 runs to 13 residues. Germline CDR1 reads MRHNA; CDR2 reads SNTAGT. The V end was cut by 4 bases, the J end by 3 bases, with 6 bases between. CDR3 coding DNA: TGTGCCAGCAGTGGAGGGTACACCGGGGAGCTGTTTTTT. Translation: CASSGGYTGELFF.